Each of the 15 T cell receptor beta chains below was sequenced from the same sample in a study of control samples from healthy donors and cancer patients. The table came from immunoSEQ multiplex PCR; TCRdb's copy has only in-frame clones and leaves some out. The sample includes about 60,000 clones, over 75% of them seen just once. The sample consisted of PBMCs. Source of these receptors: a woman aged 45 to 65 with colorectal cancer.

This clone was recorded only once. V is TRBV5-1 and J is TRBJ1-4, with TRBD1 matching over 7 bases. V lost 0 bases and J lost 5; bases outside the gene matches: 7. The CDR3 runs 16 residues. Germline loops: CDR1 SGHRS, CDR2 YFSETQ. The CDR3 nucleotides read TGCGCCAGCAGCTTGGCACCGGACAGGATCAATGAAAAACTGTTTTTT. Amino acid sequence: CASSLAPDRINEKLFF.

This sequence joins TRBV3-1 (or the pseudogene TRBV3-2) and TRBJ1-2, with 7 bases aligning to TRBD1. Germline V gene data show CDR1 as LGHDT and CDR2 as YNNKEL (reference sequence). V dropped 1 base and J dropped 4; count of bases not matched to a gene: 6. This CDR3 has 15 amino acids. This CDR3 is CASSQGPRTGYGYTF. The CDR3 DNA reads as TGTGCCAGCAGCCAAGGACCGAGGACAGGCTATGGCTACACCTTC.

The chain uses TRBV7-9 and TRBJ2-7; D is unclear. Germline V CDR1 and CDR2: SEHNR, FQNEAQ (reference sequence). The CDR3 runs to 12 residues. Trimming stripped 1 base from V and 6 bases from J, with 7 bases between. CDR3 coding DNA: TGTGCCAGCAGCTTAGGGTGGGCCGAGCAGTACTTC. This gives the protein CASSLGWAEQYF. The whole variable domain, remainder taken from reference TRBV7-9 and TRBJ2-7, is DTGVSQNPRHKITKRGQNVTFRCDPISEHNRLYWYRQTLGQGPEFLTYFQNEAQLEKSRLLSDRFSAERPKGSFSTLEIQRTEQGDSAMYLCASSLGWAEQYFGPGTRLTVT.

The V call is TRBV5-1, the J call TRBJ2-1, with 13 nucleotides matching TRBD2. The length of the CDR3 is 15 residues. The V gene's germline CDR1 is SGHRS and CDR2 YFSETQ. Germline trimming cut 4 bases from V and 9 bases from J; bases unmatched to any gene: 7. The CDR3, as DNA: TGCGCCAGCAGCCCCGGACTAGCGGGAGTTTCTGAGCAGTTCTTC. Protein sequence: CASSPGLAGVSEQFF.

The rearrangement links TRBV3-1 (or the pseudogene TRBV3-2) to TRBJ2-7; TRBD1 matches at 9 bases. V lost 6 bases to trimming and J lost 6 bases; unmatched junction nucleotides: 18. CDR3 length: 17 amino acids. Germline CDR1 reads LGHDT; CDR2 reads YNNKEL (reference sequence). The CDR3 coding sequence is TGTGCCAGCAGTCAACCGGGACAGGGAGTTTCATGGGGCGAGCAGTACTTC. Translating it yields CASSQPGQGVSWGEQYF.

This rearrangement joins TRBV27 to TRBJ2-7, with 7 bases aligning to TRBD1. Germline assignment: CDR1 MNHEY and CDR2 SMNVEV (reference sequence). Trimming at V came to 5 bases and at J to 2 bases, leaving 6 bases not matched to a gene. This CDR3 is 14 amino acids long. Written as DNA, the CDR3 is TGTGCCAGCAGTCCACAGGGGTTGACCTACGAGCAGTACTTC. This codes for CASSPQGLTYEQYF.

This rearrangement joins TRBV12-3 or TRBV12-4 to TRBJ1-2, with D hard to call. Trimming took off 4 bases at V and 5 bases at J, with 8 bases between the two ends. This CDR3 is built from 12 residues. The CDR3 region has the DNA TGTGCCAGCAGTTCGGAGAGTTATGGCTACACCTTC. Its protein product is CASSSESYGYTF.

This chain joins TRBV5-1 and TRBJ2-1; tentatively, D is TRBD1 (5 bases). Trimming left V 0 bases short and J 7 bases short, with 17 bases between. CDR1 is SGHRS, CDR2 YFSETQ, per germline. This CDR3 region has 16 residues. In DNA, the CDR3 is TGCGCCAGCAGCTTGGAGGGGCCCAGCCTAGGGAATGAGCAGTTCTTC. Its translation is CASSLEGPSLGNEQFF.

The chain combines TRBV2 with TRBJ2-3; the D gene is possibly TRBD2 (5 bases). This CDR3 comprises 14 residues. V lost 5 bases, J lost 2 bases, and 11 bases lay in between. The V gene's germline CDR1 is SNHLY and CDR2 FYNNEI. The DNA for the CDR3 is TGTGCCAGCAGTCGGGAACAGCACACAGATACGCAGTATTTT. Translated: CASSREQHTDTQYF.

By frequency in the sample, this clone is medium-sized. This chain links TRBV2 with TRBJ1-1, with TRBD1 identical over 7 bases. The CDR3 is 16 residues long. The V gene's germline CDR1 is SNHLY and CDR2 FYNNEI. V lost 8 bases to trimming and J lost 1 base; unmatched junction nucleotides: 13. DNA for the CDR3: TGTGCCAGCCTCTCGGGACAGTTCCTTCAGAACACTGAAGCTTTCTTT. Amino acids: CASLSGQFLQNTEAFF.

The rearrangement uses TRBV5-1 and TRBJ1-2; D is uncertain. CDR1 SGHRS and CDR2 YFSETQ come from the germline V gene. Trimming removed 0 bases at V and 6 bases at J, with 6 bases between. The CDR3 extends over 12 amino acids. The CDR3 reads CASSLEQHGYTF. CDR3 in DNA: TGCGCCAGCAGCTTGGAACAGCATGGCTACACCTTC.

The chain links TRBV19 to TRBJ2-3, with unresolved D. Germline loops: CDR1 LNHDA, CDR2 SQIVND (reference sequence). Deletions cut 4 bases from V and 0 bases from J, with 14 bases between. This CDR3 contains 16 residues. The chain's CDR3 is CASSTWSQPSTDTQYF. The CDR3 coding sequence is TGTGCCAGTAGTACCTGGAGTCAACCAAGCACAGATACGCAGTATTTT.

The V and J genes are TRBV18 and TRBJ1-4, with 7 bases aligning to TRBD1. Trimming took 1 base from V and 0 from J; bases not matched to a gene: 8. Germline-derived CDR1 and CDR2 are KGHSH and LQKENI. This CDR3 has 18 amino acids. The CDR3 DNA reads as TGTGCCAGCTCACCACTCGCAAGGGGGCCAGCAACTAATGAAAAACTGTTTTTT. Translation gives CASSPLARGPATNEKLFF. The entire variable domain, with the rest obtained from reference TRBV18 and TRBJ1-4, is as follows: NAGVMQNPRHLVRRRGQEARLRCSPMKGHSHVYWYRQLPEEGLKFMVYLQKENIIDESGMPKERFSAEFPKEGPSILRIQQVVRGDSAAYFCASSPLARGPATNEKLFFGSGTQLSVL.

V is TRBV5-1 and J is TRBJ2-7; the D gene is possibly TRBD2 (6 bases). Germline lookup yields CDR1 SGHRS and CDR2 YFSETQ. CDR3 size: 15 residues. Trimming removed 0 bases from V and 0 bases from J, with 10 bases in between. The CDR3 loop is CASSLDAGTSYEQYF. The CDR3, as DNA: TGCGCCAGCAGCTTGGACGCGGGGACCTCCTACGAGCAGTACTTC.

The V gene is TRBV6-6, the J gene TRBJ1-6, with 7 positions matching TRBD1. The CDR3 length is 14 residues. J lost 10 bases, V lost 2 bases, and 5 bases had no gene match. Germline V gene sequence: CDR1 MNHNY, CDR2 SVGAGI (reference sequence). In DNA, the CDR3 is TGTGCCAGCAGTTACCGACAGGGTGAATCACCCCTCCACTTT. Translated: CASSYRQGESPLHF.